These 9 T cell receptor beta chains were sequenced from one sample in a study of blood T cell repertoires in COVID-19. Repertoires were generated with immunoSEQ multiplex PCR, while TCRdb's copy carries only in-frame clones and drops some. The table includes some 83,000 clones, about four fifths detected once. The sequenced sample consisted of peripheral blood. These receptors all come from a human donor in a cohort sampled during active COVID-19.

This clone turned up a few times. CDR3 in DNA: TGTGCCAGCAGTTCGCCCCAGCGTAATACGCAGTATTTT. Encoded protein: CASSSPQRNTQYF. The chain combines TRBV28 with TRBJ2-3, with D unresolved. Trimming left V 4 bases short and J 7 bases short, with 12 bases between. This CDR3 region has 13 residues. From germline, CDR1 is MDHEN and CDR2 SYDVKM.

This rearrangement joins TRBV25-1 to TRBJ2-7; maybe TRBD2 (6 bases). This CDR3 spans 15 amino acids. V was trimmed by 7 bases and J by 2 bases, leaving 18 bases between them. Germline V gene sequence: CDR1 MGHDK, CDR2 SYGVNS. CDR3 DNA sequence: TGTGCCAGCACCAGAACGGGGGACTTCCCCTACGAGCAGTACTTC. Translation: CASTRTGDFPYEQYF.

The V gene is TRBV12-3 or TRBV12-4, the J gene TRBJ2-7; no clear D gene. This CDR3 has 13 residues. Trimming took off 5 bases at V and 2 bases at J, with 10 bases between the two ends. CDR3 DNA sequence: TGTGCCAGCAGTAAGCCCCCCACCTACGAGCAGTACTTC. It translates to CASSKPPTYEQYF.

The table lists this clone with a count of one. The gene calls are TRBV27 and TRBJ2-7; 8 bases line up with TRBD2. The CDR3 spans 15 residues. CDR1 is MNHEY, CDR2 SMNVEV, per germline (reference sequence). V dropped 4 bases and J dropped 2; count of bases not matched to a gene: 7. The DNA for the CDR3 is TGTGCCAGCAGTTCCCCGGGACTAGGGGCCTACGAGCAGTACTTC. As protein: CASSSPGLGAYEQYF.

The chain employs TRBV7-2 and TRBJ1-1; D call uncertain. V lost 3 bases and J lost 0, with 11 bases in between. Germline CDR1 reads SGHTA; CDR2 reads FQGNSA. The CDR3 runs 15 residues. The CDR3 is CASSFPRGLNTEAFF. Written as DNA, the CDR3 is TGTGCCAGCAGCTTCCCCCGGGGTCTGAACACTGAAGCTTTCTTT.

A remark on this clone: Mismatch with germline at one junction end may stem from a read error. The gene calls are TRBV7-7 and TRBJ2-5; 9 bases match TRBD2. The CDR3 is made up of 18 amino acids. From germline, CDR1 is SSHAT and CDR2 FNYEAQ (reference sequence). The CDR3 loop is CASSLAGGGGGAQETQYF. CDR3 nucleotides: TGTGCTAGCAGCTTAGCCGGCGGAGGCGGGGGGGCGCAAGAGACCCAGTACTTC.

The genes are TRBV9 and TRBJ1-2; 7 bases map to TRBD1. V lost 4 bases, J lost 4 bases, and 7 bases stayed unmatched. This CDR3 has 14 amino acids. CDR1 and CDR2 (germline): SGDLS, YYNGEE. CDR3 protein: CASSPLGQLYGYTF. The CDR3 nucleotides read TGTGCCAGCAGCCCTTTGGGACAGCTCTATGGCTACACCTTC.

The chain uses TRBV29-1 and TRBJ1-2, with a possible D match to TRBD1 (5 bases). Germline CDR1 is SQVTM and CDR2 is ANQGSEA. V lost 1 base to trimming and J lost 5 bases, with 17 bases between them. The CDR3 loop spans 15 amino acids. The chain's CDR3 is CSVEGMREGRYGYTF. The CDR3 nucleotides are TGCAGCGTTGAAGGCATGAGGGAGGGGAGGTATGGCTACACCTTC.

The chain carries TRBV2 and TRBJ1-1, with D unresolved. The V and J ends lost 4 bases and 5 bases respectively, with 14 bases between them. Germline values: CDR1 SNHLY, CDR2 FYNNEI. The CDR3 spans 14 residues. The CDR3 here is CASSVTPGVTEAFF. CDR3 DNA sequence: TGTGCCAGCAGTGTTACGCCCGGGGTGACTGAAGCTTTCTTT.